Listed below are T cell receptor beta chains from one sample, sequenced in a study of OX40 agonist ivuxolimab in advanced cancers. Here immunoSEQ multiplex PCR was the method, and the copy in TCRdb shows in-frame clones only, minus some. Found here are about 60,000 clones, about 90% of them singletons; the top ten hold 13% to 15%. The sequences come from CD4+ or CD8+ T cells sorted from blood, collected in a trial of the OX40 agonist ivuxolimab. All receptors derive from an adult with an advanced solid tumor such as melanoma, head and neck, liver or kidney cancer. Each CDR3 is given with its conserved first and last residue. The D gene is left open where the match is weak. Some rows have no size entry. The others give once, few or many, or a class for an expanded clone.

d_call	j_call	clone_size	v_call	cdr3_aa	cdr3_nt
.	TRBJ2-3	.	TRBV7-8	CASSLEIAKAQYF	TGTGCCAGCAGCTTAGAGATAGCTAAAGCGCAGTATTTT
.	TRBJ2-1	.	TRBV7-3	CASSLGPSSYNEQFF	TGTGCCAGCAGCCTGGGGCCTAGTTCCTACAATGAGCAGTTCTTC
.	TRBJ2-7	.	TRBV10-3	CAIRGHKFGEQYF	TGTGCCATCAGAGGACACAAATTCGGGGAGCAGTACTTC
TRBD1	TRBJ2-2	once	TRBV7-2	CASSLTGTGELFF	TGTGCCAGCAGCCTGACAGGGACCGGGGAGCTGTTTTTT
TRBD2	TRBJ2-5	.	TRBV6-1	CASRDDFVAGAPLYF	TGTGCCAGCAGAGACGACTTCGTAGCGGGGGCCCCTTTGTACTTC
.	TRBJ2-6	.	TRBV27	CASSFTGSGANVLTF	TGTGCCAGCAGTTTCACAGGGTCTGGGGCCAACGTCCTGACTTTC
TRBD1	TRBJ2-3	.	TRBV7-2	CASSSGTGYTDTQYF	TGTGCCAGCAGCTCCGGGACAGGCTACACAGATACGCAGTATTTT
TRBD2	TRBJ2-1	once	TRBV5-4	CASSFSLAGANEQFF	TGTGCCAGCAGCTTTTCACTAGCGGGAGCCAATGAGCAGTTCTTC
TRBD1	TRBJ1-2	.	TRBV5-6	CASSLLGQVGRSYTF	TGTGCCAGCAGCTTGCTGGGACAGGTGGGTAGAAGCTACACCTTC
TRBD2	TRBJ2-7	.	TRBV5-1	CASSPGGSSYEQYF	TGCGCCAGCAGCCCGGGAGGCAGCTCCTACGAGCAGTACTTC
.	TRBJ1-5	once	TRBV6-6	CASSLTGPNQPQHF	TGTGCCAGCAGTCTGACAGGACCCAATCAGCCCCAGCATTTT
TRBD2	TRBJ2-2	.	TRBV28	CASSTSANTGELFF	TGTGCCAGCAGCACTAGCGCGAACACCGGGGAGCTGTTTTTT
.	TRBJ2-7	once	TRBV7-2	CASSFSGGPYEQYF	TGTGCCAGCAGCTTCTCGGGGGGCCCCTACGAGCAGTACTTC
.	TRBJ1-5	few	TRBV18	CASSPSLASNQPQHF	TGTGCCAGCTCACCAAGTTTGGCAAGCAATCAGCCCCAGCATTTT
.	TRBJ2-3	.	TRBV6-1	CASTVRDTQYF	TGTGCCAGCACCGTCCGGGATACGCAGTATTTT
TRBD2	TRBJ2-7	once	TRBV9	CASSPGLATSYEQYF	TGTGCCAGCAGCCCTGGACTAGCGACTTCCTACGAGCAGTACTTC
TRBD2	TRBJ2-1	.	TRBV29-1	CSVEVTSGYNEQFF	TGCAGCGTTGAGGTGACTAGCGGGTACAATGAGCAGTTCTTC
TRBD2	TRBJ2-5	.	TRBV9	CASSVPHRAGTQTQYF	TGTGCCAGCAGCGTACCGCACAGAGCGGGAACGCAGACCCAGTACTTC
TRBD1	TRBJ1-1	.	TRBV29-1	CSVEAGGSGTEAFF	TGCAGCGTTGAGGCAGGGGGCTCAGGGACTGAAGCTTTCTTT
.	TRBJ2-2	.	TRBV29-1	CSVDGPAGELFF	TGCAGCGTTGACGGGCCTGCCGGGGAGCTGTTTTTT
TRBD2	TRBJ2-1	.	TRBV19	CASSRRTSGSHEQFF	TGTGCCAGTAGTAGGAGGACTAGCGGGAGCCATGAGCAGTTCTTC
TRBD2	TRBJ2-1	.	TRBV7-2	CASSTLAGGPSYEQFF	TGTGCCAGCAGCACCTTAGCGGGAGGGCCCTCATATGAGCAGTTCTTC
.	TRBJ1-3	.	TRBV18	CASSPPGSGVGNTIYF	TGTGCCAGCTCACCCCCGGGCTCAGGGGTCGGAAACACCATATATTTT
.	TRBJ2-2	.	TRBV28	CASSFRSGTGELFF	TGTGCCAGCAGTTTCCGCAGCGGCACCGGGGAGCTGTTTTTT
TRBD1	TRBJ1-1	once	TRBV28	CASSPYTGVTEAFF	TGTGCCAGCAGTCCGTATACAGGGGTCACTGAAGCTTTCTTT
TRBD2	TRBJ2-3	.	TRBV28	CASFPPSGRVSDTQYF	TGTGCCAGCTTCCCTCCTAGCGGGAGAGTTTCAGATACGCAGTATTTT
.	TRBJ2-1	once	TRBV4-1	CASNIDPSSYNEQFF	TGCGCCAGCAACATTGACCCGAGCTCCTACAATGAGCAGTTCTTC
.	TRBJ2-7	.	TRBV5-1	CASSLVAGSYEQYF	TGCGCCAGCAGCTTGGTGGCGGGATCCTACGAGCAGTACTTC
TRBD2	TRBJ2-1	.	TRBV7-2	CASSLQGLGYHEQFF	TGTGCCAGCAGCTTACAGGGACTAGGATACCATGAGCAGTTCTTC
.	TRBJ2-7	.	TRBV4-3	CASSQERNRGEQYF	TGCGCCAGCAGCCAAGAAAGGAATAGGGGGGAGCAGTACTTC
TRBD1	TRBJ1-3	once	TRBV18	CASSPDGQVIGNTIYF	TGTGCCAGCTCACCGGATGGACAGGTTATTGGAAACACCATATATTTT
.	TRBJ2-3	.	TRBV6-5	CASSKGGPTDTQYF	TGTGCCAGCAGCAAGGGGGGACCCACAGATACGCAGTATTTT
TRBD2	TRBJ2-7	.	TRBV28	CASSTLTGVGTSPYEQYF	TGTGCCAGCAGTACCTTGACAGGAGTCGGGACTAGTCCCTACGAGCAGTACTTC
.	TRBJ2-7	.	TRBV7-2	CASSRVQGSYEQYF	TGTGCCAGCAGCCGTGTACAGGGTTCCTACGAGCAGTACTTC
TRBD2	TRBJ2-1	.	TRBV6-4	CASSPSGRNEQFF	TGTGCCAGCAGTCCCAGCGGGAGGAATGAGCAGTTCTTC
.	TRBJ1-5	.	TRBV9	CASSPRGFQPQHF	TGTGCCAGCAGCCCACGGGGGTTTCAGCCCCAGCATTTT
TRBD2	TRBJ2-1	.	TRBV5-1	CASSLATGLANNEQFF	TGCGCCAGCAGCTTGGCGACGGGACTAGCGAACAATGAGCAGTTCTTC
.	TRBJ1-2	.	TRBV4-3	CASSQEDSPLGYTF	TGCGCCAGCAGCCAAGAGGACAGCCCCTTAGGCTACACCTTC
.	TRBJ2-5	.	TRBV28	CASSLGQPGGETQYF	TGTGCCAGCAGTTTAGGACAGCCCGGGGGGGAGACCCAGTACTTC
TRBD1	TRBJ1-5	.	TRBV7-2	CASRPTGGNQPQHF	TGTGCCAGCAGACCAACAGGGGGGAATCAGCCCCAGCATTTT
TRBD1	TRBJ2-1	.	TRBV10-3	CAISESQGVYNEQFF	TGTGCCATCAGTGAGTCTCAGGGGGTATACAATGAGCAGTTCTTC
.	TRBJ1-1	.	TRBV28	CASSLFRRANTEAFF	TGTGCCAGCAGTTTATTCAGGCGGGCGAACACTGAAGCTTTCTTT
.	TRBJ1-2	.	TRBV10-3	CAIHHQNYGYTF	TGTGCCATCCACCACCAAAACTATGGCTACACCTTC
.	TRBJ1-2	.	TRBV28	CASSLAGANYGYTF	TGTGCCAGCAGTTTGGCGGGGGCAAACTATGGCTACACCTTC
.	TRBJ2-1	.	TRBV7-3	CASSRPGSSYNEQFF	TGTGCCAGCAGCCGACCCGGTTCCTCCTACAATGAGCAGTTCTTC
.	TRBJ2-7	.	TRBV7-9	CASSPLDF	TGTGCCAGCAGTCCCCTTGACTTC
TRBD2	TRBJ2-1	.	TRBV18	CASSPTPTSGSDEQFF	TGTGCCAGCTCACCCACCCCCACTAGCGGGAGTGATGAGCAGTTCTTC
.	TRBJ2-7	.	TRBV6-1	CASSSQGYEQYF	TGTGCCAGCAGTTCTCAGGGCTACGAGCAGTACTTC
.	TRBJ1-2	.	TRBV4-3	CASSQGAGGGGYGYTF	TGCGCCAGCAGCCAAGGCGCCGGGGGGGGCGGGTATGGCTACACCTTC
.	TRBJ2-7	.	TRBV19	CASSIDLGPNYEQYF	TGTGCCAGTAGTATAGATCTTGGACCAAACTACGAGCAGTACTTC
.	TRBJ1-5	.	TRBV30	CAWSFLNQPQHF	TGTGCCTGGAGTTTTTTGAATCAGCCCCAGCATTTT
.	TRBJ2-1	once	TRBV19	CASRGQSYNEQFF	TGTGCCAGTAGGGGACAATCCTACAATGAGCAGTTCTTC
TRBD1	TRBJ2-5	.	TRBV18	CASSPYRGEETQYF	TGTGCCAGCTCACCGTACAGGGGGGAAGAGACCCAGTACTTC